The rows below give T cell receptor beta chains drawn from one sample of a study of blood T cell repertoires in COVID-19. TCRdb's copy holds only in-frame clones and misses some; the assay was immunoSEQ multiplex PCR. This table has 81,000 or so clones, about 91% appearing once. Sequenced: peripheral blood. The source is a man between 65 and 85 years old with active or convalescent COVID-19. CDR3s include the opening cysteine and the closing phenylalanine or tryptophan. Each record gives: CDR3 protein, V gene, J gene.

CDR3: CASSPRTEYNEKLFF; V: TRBV7-9; J: TRBJ1-4
CDR3: CASSQEPGGEETQYF; V: TRBV4-3; J: TRBJ2-5
CDR3: CASSPPGQTNSPLHF; V: TRBV9; J: TRBJ1-6
CDR3: CASSPRLRGVSNSPLHF; V: TRBV27; J: TRBJ1-6
CDR3: CSVARGSEQYF; V: TRBV29-1; J: TRBJ2-7
CDR3: CASREQGGGETQYF; V: TRBV2; J: TRBJ2-5
CDR3: CASSPNGGIDSPLHF; V: TRBV18; J: TRBJ1-6
CDR3: CASSQVPDNYNYGYTF; V: TRBV3-1/TRBV3-2; J: TRBJ1-2
CDR3: CASSPPGSTNTEAFF; V: TRBV7-9; J: TRBJ1-1
CDR3: CASSSGQITDTQYF; V: TRBV7-9; J: TRBJ2-3
CDR3: CASSIASGGTDTQYF; V: TRBV19; J: TRBJ2-3
CDR3: CAIGHPRRLGELFF; V: TRBV10-3; J: TRBJ2-2
CDR3: CASSQFQALEGYGYTF; V: TRBV3-1/TRBV3-2; J: TRBJ1-2
CDR3: CSVGAGTTQHF; V: TRBV29-1; J: TRBJ1-5
CDR3: CASSPDRGEQYF; V: TRBV12-3/TRBV12-4; J: TRBJ2-7
CDR3: CASSSQDRARAFF; V: TRBV7-6; J: TRBJ1-1
CDR3: CASSIGPRVDF; V: TRBV19; J: TRBJ2-3
CDR3: CATSRLNLRGPVLSNQPQHF; V: TRBV15; J: TRBJ1-5
CDR3: CASSLTGGWGEKLFF; V: TRBV5-1; J: TRBJ1-4
CDR3: CASSHSTTGTLEGYTF; V: TRBV4-2; J: TRBJ1-2
CDR3: CASSLRDRLTDTQYF; V: TRBV3-1/TRBV3-2; J: TRBJ2-3
CDR3: CASSLAVGGPGGNGYTF; V: TRBV7-9; J: TRBJ1-2
CDR3: CASSLAPDSQPQHF; V: TRBV5-1; J: TRBJ1-5
CDR3: CASSTLGVGGNTIYF; V: TRBV9; J: TRBJ1-3
CDR3: CASSFKGHSYEQYF; V: TRBV27; J: TRBJ2-7
CDR3: CASSYPRQGRNTEAFF; V: TRBV6-2/TRBV6-3; J: TRBJ1-1
CDR3: CASVMSPWSNTQYF; V: TRBV28; J: TRBJ2-3
CDR3: CASPSSLGHAYGYTF; V: TRBV5-1; J: TRBJ1-2
CDR3: CASSLGPAGFAGNTIYF; V: TRBV5-1; J: TRBJ1-3
CDR3: CASSSQDRVSHGYTF; V: TRBV9; J: TRBJ1-2
CDR3: CASSTNQGYEQYF; V: TRBV18; J: TRBJ2-7
CDR3: CSVGTGGGNQPQHF; V: TRBV29-1; J: TRBJ1-5
CDR3: CASSDPTVPYGYTF; V: TRBV7-9; J: TRBJ1-2
CDR3: CASSANYGYTF; V: TRBV19; J: TRBJ1-2
CDR3: CASSLDGRGAPGAFF; V: TRBV7-2; J: TRBJ1-1
CDR3: CASSELGMIAKNIQYF; V: TRBV2; J: TRBJ2-4
CDR3: CASSTGFANTGELFF; V: TRBV19; J: TRBJ2-2
CDR3: CASSQPGQGTEQYF; V: TRBV3-1/TRBV3-2; J: TRBJ2-7
CDR3: CAISDRTGNQPQHF; V: TRBV10-3; J: TRBJ1-5
CDR3: CASSPGGFKSTEAFF; V: TRBV6-5; J: TRBJ1-1
CDR3: CASSSSGGWAQYF; V: TRBV7-9; J: TRBJ2-5
CDR3: CSHGQGSNEQFF; V: TRBV29-1; J: TRBJ2-1
CDR3: CATSDTRTSADTQYF; V: TRBV24-1; J: TRBJ2-3
CDR3: CASSPNLDRDTEAFF; V: TRBV18; J: TRBJ1-1
CDR3: CASSQRDWGPVTEAFF; V: TRBV3-1/TRBV3-2; J: TRBJ1-1
CDR3: CATASLYSNQPQHF; V: TRBV6-5; J: TRBJ1-5
CDR3: CASSVGTGWTEAFF; V: TRBV9; J: TRBJ1-1
CDR3: CASRIAATEQFF; V: TRBV28; J: TRBJ2-1
CDR3: CSVGQGASGANVLTF; V: TRBV29-1; J: TRBJ2-6
CDR3: CASSLVGTVAYEQYF; V: TRBV7-2; J: TRBJ2-7
CDR3: CATAGQFNQPQHF; V: TRBV6-5; J: TRBJ1-5
CDR3: CANRASGVNTEAFF; V: TRBV10-3; J: TRBJ1-1
CDR3: CASSIRASGGLGEQFF; V: TRBV19; J: TRBJ2-1